This T cell receptor (beta chain) was identified during a study of T cells in Graves' hyperthyroidism and ophthalmopathy. Amplified TCR beta CDR3 regions came from RNA transcripts. A first-round RT-PCR of the TCR CDR3 used the HTBI primer set. In TCRdb, the multiplex PCR reads were re-called with MiXCR into one record per CDR3 protein. Among roughly 570,000 distinct CDR3 sequences listed, under 60% were seen once. In its sample, this clonotype was seen many times. The CDR3 is made up of 16 amino acids. The germline CDR1 and CDR2 sequences are SGHVS and FNYEAQ. The V segment lost 3 bases and the J segment 4 bases; nucleotides outside the gene matches: 8.

The sequenced sample was peripheral blood or thyroid tissue (not recorded which). The genes are TRBV7-6 and TRBJ1-4; 7 nucleotides line up with TRBD1. The receptor comes from an adult woman with Graves' disease, either hyperthyroidism or ophthalmopathy (not recorded which). The DNA of the CDR3 is TGTGCCAGCAGCTTCGCGACAGGGCCCCTTAATGAAAAACTGTTTTTT. Translated: CASSFATGPLNEKLFF.